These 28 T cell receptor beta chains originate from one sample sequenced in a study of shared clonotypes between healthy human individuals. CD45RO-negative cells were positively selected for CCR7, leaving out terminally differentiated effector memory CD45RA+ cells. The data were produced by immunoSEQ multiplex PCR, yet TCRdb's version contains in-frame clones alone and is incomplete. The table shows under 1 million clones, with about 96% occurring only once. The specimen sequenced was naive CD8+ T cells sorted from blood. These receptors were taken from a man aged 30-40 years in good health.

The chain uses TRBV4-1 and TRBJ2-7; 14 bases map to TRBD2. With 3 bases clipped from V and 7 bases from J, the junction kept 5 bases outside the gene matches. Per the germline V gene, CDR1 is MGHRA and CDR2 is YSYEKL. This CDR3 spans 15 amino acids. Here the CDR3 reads CASSQTSGRATEQYF. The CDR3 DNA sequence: TGCGCCAGCAGCCAGACTAGCGGGAGGGCAACTGAGCAGTACTTC.

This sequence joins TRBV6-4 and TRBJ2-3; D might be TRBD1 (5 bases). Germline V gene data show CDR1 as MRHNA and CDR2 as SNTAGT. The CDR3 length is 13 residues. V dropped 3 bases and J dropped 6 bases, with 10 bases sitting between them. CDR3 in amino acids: CASSERSGDTQYF. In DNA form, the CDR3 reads TGTGCCAGCAGTGAACGTTCAGGGGATACGCAGTATTTT.

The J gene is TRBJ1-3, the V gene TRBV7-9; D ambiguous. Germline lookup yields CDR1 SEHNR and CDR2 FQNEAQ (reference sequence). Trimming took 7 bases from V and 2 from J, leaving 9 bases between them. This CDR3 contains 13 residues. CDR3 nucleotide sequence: TGTGCCAGCACCGACCCCCCTGGAAACACCATATATTTT. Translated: CASTDPPGNTIYF.

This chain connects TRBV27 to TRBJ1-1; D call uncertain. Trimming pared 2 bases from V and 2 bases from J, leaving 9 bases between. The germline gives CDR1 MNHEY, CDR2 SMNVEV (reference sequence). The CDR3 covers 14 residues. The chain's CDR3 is CASSLIVGNTEAFF. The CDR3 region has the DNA TGTGCCAGCAGTTTAATCGTTGGTAACACTGAAGCTTTCTTT.

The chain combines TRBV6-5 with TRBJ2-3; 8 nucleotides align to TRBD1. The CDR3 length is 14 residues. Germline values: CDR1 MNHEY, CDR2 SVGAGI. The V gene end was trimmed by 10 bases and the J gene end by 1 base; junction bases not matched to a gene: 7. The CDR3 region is CAINRGQGTDTQYF. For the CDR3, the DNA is TGTGCCATAAATAGGGGACAGGGCACAGATACGCAGTATTTT.

CDR3 in amino acids: CASRDESYEQYF. In nucleotides, the CDR3 is TGTGCCAGCCGAGACGAGTCCTACGAGCAGTACTTC. The chain employs TRBV27 and TRBJ2-7, with D unclear. Trimming removed 8 bases at V and 1 base at J, with 9 bases between. The germline CDR1 and CDR2 sequences are MNHEY and SMNVEV (reference sequence). The CDR3 is made up of 12 amino acids.

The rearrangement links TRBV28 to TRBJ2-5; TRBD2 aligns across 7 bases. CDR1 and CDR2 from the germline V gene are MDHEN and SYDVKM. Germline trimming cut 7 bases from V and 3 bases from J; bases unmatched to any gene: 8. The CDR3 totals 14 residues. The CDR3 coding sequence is TGTGCCAGCATGGGCGGGAGCCGAAAAGAGACCCAGTACTTC. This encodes CASMGGSRKETQYF.

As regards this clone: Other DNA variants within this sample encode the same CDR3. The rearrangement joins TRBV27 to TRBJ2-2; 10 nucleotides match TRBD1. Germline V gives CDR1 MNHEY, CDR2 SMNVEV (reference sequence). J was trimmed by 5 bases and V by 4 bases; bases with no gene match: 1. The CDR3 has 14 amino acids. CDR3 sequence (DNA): TGTGCCAGCAGTTGGACAGGGGGGACCGGGGAGCTGTTTTTT. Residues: CASSWTGGTGELFF.

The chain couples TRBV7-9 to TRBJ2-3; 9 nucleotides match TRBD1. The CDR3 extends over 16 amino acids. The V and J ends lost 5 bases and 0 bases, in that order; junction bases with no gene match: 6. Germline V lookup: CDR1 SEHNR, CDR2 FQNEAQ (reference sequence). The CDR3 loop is CASSGTGLKSTDTQYF. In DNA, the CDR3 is TGTGCCAGCAGCGGGACAGGGCTTAAGAGCACAGATACGCAGTATTTT.

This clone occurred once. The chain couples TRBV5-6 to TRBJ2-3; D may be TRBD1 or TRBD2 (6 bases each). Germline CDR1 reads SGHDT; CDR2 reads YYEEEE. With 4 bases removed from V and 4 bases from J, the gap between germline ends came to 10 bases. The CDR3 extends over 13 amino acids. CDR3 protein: CASSLGGADTQYF. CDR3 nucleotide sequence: TGTGCCAGCAGCCTCGGGGGCGCAGATACGCAGTATTTT.

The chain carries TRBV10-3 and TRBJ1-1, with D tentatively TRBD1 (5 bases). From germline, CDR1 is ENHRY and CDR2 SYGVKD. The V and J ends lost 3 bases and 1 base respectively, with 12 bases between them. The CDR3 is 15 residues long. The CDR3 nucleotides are TGTGCCATCAGTGATCCGGGGGGAGAGAACACTGAAGCTTTCTTT. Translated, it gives CAISDPGGENTEAFF.

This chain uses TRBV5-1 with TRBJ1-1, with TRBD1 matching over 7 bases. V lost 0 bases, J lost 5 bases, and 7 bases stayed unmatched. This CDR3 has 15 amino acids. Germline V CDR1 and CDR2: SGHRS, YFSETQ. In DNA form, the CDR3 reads TGCGCCAGCAGCTTGGGGACAGGAGGGGCAACTGAAGCTTTCTTT. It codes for CASSLGTGGATEAFF.

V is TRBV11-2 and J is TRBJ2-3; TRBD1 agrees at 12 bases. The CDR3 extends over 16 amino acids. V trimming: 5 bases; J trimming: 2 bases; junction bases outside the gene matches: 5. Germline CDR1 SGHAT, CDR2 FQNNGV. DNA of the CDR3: TGTGCCAGCAGCCTGGGACAGGGGGCTTTCACAGATACGCAGTATTTT. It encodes CASSLGQGAFTDTQYF.

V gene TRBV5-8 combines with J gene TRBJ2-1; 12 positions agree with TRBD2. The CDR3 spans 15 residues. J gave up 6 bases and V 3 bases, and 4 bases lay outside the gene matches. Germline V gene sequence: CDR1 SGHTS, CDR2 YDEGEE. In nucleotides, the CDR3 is TGTGCCAGCAGCTCGGTGACTAGCGGGAGCAATGAGCAGTTCTTC. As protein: CASSSVTSGSNEQFF.

The DNA of the CDR3 is TGTGCCCTGAAGGTTGGGAACACCGGGGAGCTGTTTTTT. Protein sequence: CALKVGNTGELFF. This chain connects TRBV30 to TRBJ2-2, with unresolved D. The V end lost 8 bases, the J end lost 1 base, and 11 bases lay between the germline ends. The CDR3 is 13 residues long. Germline V CDR1 and CDR2: GTSNPN, SVGIG (reference sequence).

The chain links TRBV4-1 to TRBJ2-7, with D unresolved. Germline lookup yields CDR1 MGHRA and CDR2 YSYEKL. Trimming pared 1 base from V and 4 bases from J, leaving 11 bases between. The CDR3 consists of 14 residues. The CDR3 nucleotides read TGCGCCAGCAGCCAAGGGCGCGGCATATACGAGCAGTACTTC. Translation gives CASSQGRGIYEQYF.

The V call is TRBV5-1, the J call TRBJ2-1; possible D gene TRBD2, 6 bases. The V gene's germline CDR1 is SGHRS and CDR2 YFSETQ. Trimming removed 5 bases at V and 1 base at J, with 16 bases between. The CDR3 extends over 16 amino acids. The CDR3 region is CASRPAGGWSYNEQFF. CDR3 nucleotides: TGCGCCAGCAGGCCTGCCGGGGGTTGGTCCTACAATGAGCAGTTCTTC.

CDR3 sequence: CAWDRGRADTQYF. In DNA, the CDR3 is TGTGCCTGGGACAGGGGGCGGGCAGATACGCAGTATTTT. The chain couples TRBV30 to TRBJ2-3, with 10 bases fitting TRBD1. Trimming removed 5 bases from V and 4 bases from J; junction bases left unmatched: 3. The CDR3 has 13 residues. Germline V gene lookup returns CDR1 GTSNPN and CDR2 SVGIG (reference sequence).

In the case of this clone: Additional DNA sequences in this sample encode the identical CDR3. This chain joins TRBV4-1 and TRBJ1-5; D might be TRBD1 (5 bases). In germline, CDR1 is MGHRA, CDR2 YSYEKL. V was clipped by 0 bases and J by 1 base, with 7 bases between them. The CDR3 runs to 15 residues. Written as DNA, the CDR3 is TGCGCCAGCAGCCAAGAGCGGGGGAGCAATCAGCCCCAGCATTTT. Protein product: CASSQERGSNQPQHF.

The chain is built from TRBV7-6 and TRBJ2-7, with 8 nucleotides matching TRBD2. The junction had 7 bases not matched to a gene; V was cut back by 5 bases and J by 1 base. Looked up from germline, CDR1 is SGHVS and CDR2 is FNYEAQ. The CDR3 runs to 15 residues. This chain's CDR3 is CASSQGLGDSYEQYF. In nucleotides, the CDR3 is TGTGCCAGCAGCCAGGGACTAGGGGATTCCTACGAGCAGTACTTC.

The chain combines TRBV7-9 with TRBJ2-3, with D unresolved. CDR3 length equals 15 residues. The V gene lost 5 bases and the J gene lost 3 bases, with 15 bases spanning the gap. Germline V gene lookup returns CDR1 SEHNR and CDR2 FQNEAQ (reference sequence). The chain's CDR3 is CASSPSGIGTDTQYF. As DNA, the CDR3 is TGTGCCAGCAGCCCGTCAGGTATTGGGACAGATACGCAGTATTTT.

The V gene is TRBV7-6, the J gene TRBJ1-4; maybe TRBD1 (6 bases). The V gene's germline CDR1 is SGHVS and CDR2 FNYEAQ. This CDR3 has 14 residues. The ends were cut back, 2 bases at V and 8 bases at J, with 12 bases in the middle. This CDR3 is CASSLRRGGEKLFF. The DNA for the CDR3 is TGTGCCAGCAGCTTACGCAGGGGTGGAGAAAAACTGTTTTTT.

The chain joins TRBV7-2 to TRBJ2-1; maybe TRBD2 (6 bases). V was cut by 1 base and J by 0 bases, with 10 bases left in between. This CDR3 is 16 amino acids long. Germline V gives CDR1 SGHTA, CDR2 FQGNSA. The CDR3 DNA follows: TGTGCCAGCAGCTTAGACCTAGCGAGCTCCTACAATGAGCAGTTCTTC. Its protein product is CASSLDLASSYNEQFF.

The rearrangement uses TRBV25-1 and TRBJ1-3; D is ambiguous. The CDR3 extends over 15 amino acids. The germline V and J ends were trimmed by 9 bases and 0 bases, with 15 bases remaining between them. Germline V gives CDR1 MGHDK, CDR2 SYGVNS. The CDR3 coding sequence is TGTGCCAGTTCCTCTAGGCCGACCTCTGGAAACACCATATATTTT. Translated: CASSSRPTSGNTIYF.

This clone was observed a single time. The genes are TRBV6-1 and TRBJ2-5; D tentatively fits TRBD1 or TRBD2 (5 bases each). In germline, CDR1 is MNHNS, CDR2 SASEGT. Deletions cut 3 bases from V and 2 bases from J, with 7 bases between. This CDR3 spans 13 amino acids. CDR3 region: CASSDWGQETQYF. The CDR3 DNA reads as TGTGCCAGCAGTGATTGGGGGCAAGAGACCCAGTACTTC.

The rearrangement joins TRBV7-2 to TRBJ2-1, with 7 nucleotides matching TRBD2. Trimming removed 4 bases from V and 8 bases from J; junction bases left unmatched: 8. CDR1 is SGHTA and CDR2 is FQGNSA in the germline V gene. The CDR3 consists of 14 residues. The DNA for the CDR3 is TGTGCCAGCAGCTCCCCGACTAGCAGGGATGAGCAGTTCTTC. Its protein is CASSSPTSRDEQFF.

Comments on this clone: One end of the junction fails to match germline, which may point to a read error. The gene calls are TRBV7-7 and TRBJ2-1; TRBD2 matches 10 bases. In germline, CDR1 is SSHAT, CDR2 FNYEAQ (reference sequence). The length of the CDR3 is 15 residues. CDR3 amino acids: CASSAGLADYNEQFF. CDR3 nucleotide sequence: TGTGCTAGCAGCGCCGGACTAGCGGACTACAATGAGCAGTTCTTC. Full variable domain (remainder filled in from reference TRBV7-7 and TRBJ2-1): GAGVSQSPRYKVTKRGQDVTLRCDPISSHATLYWYQQALGQGPEFLTYFNYEAQPDKSGLPSDRFSAERPEGSISTLTIQRTEQRDSAMYRCASSAGLADYNEQFFGPGTRLTVL.

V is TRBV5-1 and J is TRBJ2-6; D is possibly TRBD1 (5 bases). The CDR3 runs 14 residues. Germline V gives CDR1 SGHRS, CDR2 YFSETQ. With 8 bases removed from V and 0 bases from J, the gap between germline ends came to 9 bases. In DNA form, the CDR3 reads TGCGCCAGTCACAGGTACTCTGGGGCCAACGTCCTGACTTTC. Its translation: CASHRYSGANVLTF.